The TCR beta chain described here comes from a study of cytomegalovirus exposure and HLA in healthy donors. For this clone: The antigen remains unidentified.

Use of 60 Vbeta and 13 Jbeta primers characterized the PCR. The data were produced by immunoSEQ multiplex PCR, yet TCRdb's version contains in-frame clones alone and is incomplete. The sample shows around 150,000 clones, about 60% of them seen only once. Germline CDR1 and CDR2: LGHNA and YSLEER. This CDR3 comprises 15 residues. V lost 1 base and J lost 5, with 13 bases in between. Despite likely unrecorded immune exposures, the donors were nominally healthy at the time of sampling. General study findings and limits: Segments of the TCR beta V type were, in most cases, productive about 87% or about 30% of the time in an earlier analysis.

The chain carries TRBV4-3 and TRBJ2-3; weak D call: TRBD2 (6 bases). Sequenced sample: PBMCs. This TCR came from a woman aged 55-70 years in good health and CMV-seropositive. The CDR3 is CASSQVRGSGDTQYF. CDR3 bases: TGCGCCAGCAGCCAAGTCCGGGGGAGTGGAGATACGCAGTATTTT.